Listed here are 13 T cell receptor beta chains from one sample, sequenced in a study of T cells in localized non-small cell lung cancer. Using immunoSEQ multiplex PCR, the repertoire was profiled, and TCRdb retains in-frame clones only, with some absent. The sample carries around 20,000 clones, around 83% recorded once. Source: peripheral blood, taken before any cancer treatment. These receptors all stem from a female donor of 60 years or more with stage I lung adenocarcinoma.

The chain joins TRBV6-6 to TRBJ2-2; unclear D gene. Trimming removed 2 bases at V and 2 bases at J, with 12 bases between. CDR3 length: 16 residues. Germline CDR1 and CDR2: MNHNY and SVGAGI (reference sequence). The CDR3 spells CASSYGLGSNTGELFF. In nucleotides, the CDR3 is TGTGCCAGCAGTTACGGTCTGGGGTCCAACACCGGGGAGCTGTTTTTT.

The chain couples TRBV7-6 to TRBJ1-2; unclear D gene. Germline V CDR1 and CDR2: SGHVS, FNYEAQ. This CDR3 region has 14 residues. Trimming stripped 5 bases from V and 8 bases from J, with 18 bases between. The CDR3 reads CASSPVGELKGYTF. As DNA, the CDR3 is TGTGCCAGCAGCCCAGTGGGAGAGTTGAAAGGCTACACCTTC. Based on the CDR3 plus reference TRBV7-6 and TRBJ1-2, the full variable domain is GAGVSQSPRYKVTKRGQDVALRCDPISGHVSLYWYRQALGQGPEFLTYFNYEAQQDKSGLPNDRFSAERPEGSISTLTIQRTEQRDSAMYRCASSPVGELKGYTFGSGTRLTVV.

The chain couples TRBV5-1 to TRBJ1-5; 7 bases map to TRBD1. The germline CDR1 and CDR2 sequences are SGHRS and YFSETQ. There are 15 residues in the CDR3. V lost 0 bases, J lost 9 bases, and 9 bases stayed unmatched. CDR3 sequence: CASSLAPGTAGPQHF. CDR3 coding DNA: TGCGCCAGCAGCTTGGCCCCCGGGACAGCGGGGCCCCAGCATTTT.

The chain combines TRBV4-1 with TRBJ1-2; TRBD1 matches 8 bases. Trimming took 4 bases from V and 3 from J; bases not matched to a gene: 7. This CDR3 has 15 amino acids. Per the germline V gene, CDR1 is MGHRA and CDR2 is YSYEKL. CDR3 residues: CASSPGQGRDYGYTF. CDR3 sequence (DNA): TGCGCCAGCAGCCCAGGACAGGGAAGAGACTATGGCTACACCTTC.

Concerning this clone: The junction departs from germline at one end; a sequencing error may be responsible. The chain couples TRBV10-1 to TRBJ1-5; D remains ambiguous. Germline V gives CDR1 WNHNN, CDR2 SYGVQD (reference sequence). CDR3 size: 12 residues. Here the CDR3 DNA reads TGCGCCAGCGGTGATAGCAATCAGCCCCAGCATTTT. This codes for CASGDSNQPQHF.

The CDR3 DNA reads as TGCGCCAGCAGCCTTAGGACAGGGGCCGGGGACGAGACCCAGTACTTC. Residues: CASSLRTGAGDETQYF. The chain recombines TRBV5-1 with TRBJ2-5, with 9 bases fitting TRBD1. Trimming cost V 4 bases and J 5 bases; bases outside gene matches: 12. CDR1 and CDR2 (germline): SGHRS, YFSETQ. This CDR3 is built from 16 residues.

The chain uses TRBV29-1 and TRBJ1-4; tentative D call: TRBD1 (5 bases). CDR1 is SQVTM and CDR2 is ANQGSEA in the germline V gene. This CDR3 is built from 13 residues. V lost 6 bases to trimming and J lost 8 bases, with 16 bases between them. Written as DNA, the CDR3 is TGCAGCGTCTACGGGGGGGATAGAGAAAAACTGTTTTTT. This translates into CSVYGGDREKLFF.

CDR3 loop: CASSPGRGPTNEKLFF. CDR3 nucleotide sequence: TGCGCCAGCAGCCCTGGGAGAGGGCCAACTAATGAAAAACTGTTTTTT. The chain uses TRBV5-1 and TRBJ1-4; D is unresolved. V lost 4 bases and J lost 0, with 13 bases in between. Germline CDR1 is SGHRS and CDR2 is YFSETQ. This CDR3 has 16 amino acids.

The chain recombines TRBV5-1 with TRBJ1-1; D not resolved. The ends were cut back, 3 bases at V and 1 base at J, with 7 bases in the middle. Germline V gene lookup returns CDR1 SGHRS and CDR2 YFSETQ. This CDR3 has 13 residues. The CDR3 protein is CASSSPGNTEAFF. The DNA for the CDR3 is TGCGCCAGCAGCTCGCCTGGGAACACTGAAGCTTTCTTT.

The rearrangement links TRBV25-1 to TRBJ1-4; 12 bases match TRBD1. V dropped 8 bases and J dropped 7; count of bases not matched to a gene: 11. In germline, CDR1 is MGHDK, CDR2 SYGVNS. The CDR3 is 16 residues long. The CDR3 spells CASASGGDRGREKLFF. The CDR3 DNA reads as TGTGCCAGCGCGTCTGGGGGGGACAGGGGGCGTGAAAAACTGTTTTTT.

V and J are TRBV19 and TRBJ1-1, with D hard to call. Deletions cut 9 bases from V and 5 bases from J, with 16 bases between. Germline CDR1 is LNHDA and CDR2 is SQIVND (reference sequence). The CDR3 has 13 amino acids. The CDR3 coding sequence is TGTGCCAGCAGGCGGGAAGTGCAGACTGAAGCTTTCTTT. This codes for CASRREVQTEAFF.

The CDR3 nucleotides are TGTGCCAGCAGCTTAGCGGAAGGGTCAGATACGCAGTATTTT. Translating gives CASSLAEGSDTQYF. J is TRBJ2-3 and V is TRBV7-9, with D unclear. Germline values: CDR1 SEHNR, CDR2 FQNEAQ (reference sequence). With 0 bases removed from V and 4 bases from J, the gap between germline ends came to 8 bases. This CDR3 has 14 residues.

By sample share, this clone is medium-sized. The V call is TRBV7-2, the J call TRBJ1-1; D not certain. The germline V gene has CDR1 SGHTA and CDR2 FQGNSA. V lost 0 bases and J lost 0, with 17 bases in between. The CDR3 consists of 18 residues. Here the CDR3 DNA reads TGTGCCAGCAGCTTAGCGGTGGTTGCTGAAGGGATGAACACTGAAGCTTTCTTT. Amino acids: CASSLAVVAEGMNTEAFF. The complete variable domain, with remaining parts taken from reference TRBV7-2 and TRBJ1-1, reads GAGVSQSPSNKVTEKGKDVELRCDPISGHTALYWYRQSLGQGLEFLIYFQGNSAPDKSGLPSDRFSAERTGGSVSTLTIQRTQQEDSAVYLCASSLAVVAEGMNTEAFFGQGTRLTVV.